Listed below are T cell receptor beta chains from one sample, sequenced in a study of PD-1 blockade in classical Hodgkin lymphoma. Clones were read by immunoSEQ multiplex PCR, and TCRdb kept only the in-frame ones, dropping some. Of more than 50,000 clones detected, 85% to 90% appear once; the ten largest clones hold about 15%. The material sequenced was peripheral blood mononuclear cells (PBMCs), taken at baseline. The origin of the receptors is a human donor with classical Hodgkin lymphoma. Each CDR3 is given with its conserved first and last residue. Fields, in order: V gene, clone size, D gene, CDR3 length, J gene, CDR3 protein, CDR3 DNA. D genes are given only for firm matches. Clone size appears in some rows only: once, few, many, or a class for an expanded clone.

TRBV4-2	.	.	14	TRBJ2-3	CASAGTDLTDTQYF	TGTGCCAGTGCCGGGACCGACCTTACAGATACGCAGTATTTT
TRBV11-2	.	.	12	TRBJ2-5	CASSPGIETQYF	TGTGCCAGCAGCCCCGGGATAGAGACCCAGTACTTC
TRBV30	.	TRBD1	15	TRBJ1-2	CAGAAGTGVRGGYTF	TGTGCCGGGGCAGCCGGGACAGGGGTCCGCGGTGGCTACACCTTC
TRBV30	.	.	15	TRBJ1-5	CAWSGGGTPSQPQHF	TGTGCCTGGAGTGGAGGGGGGACACCATCTCAGCCCCAGCATTTT
TRBV11-1	.	TRBD1	14	TRBJ2-7	CASSVGGGHYEQYF	TGTGCCAGCAGCGTAGGGGGCGGACACTACGAGCAGTACTTC
TRBV6-4	.	.	13	TRBJ2-2	CASSGGNTGELFF	TGTGCCAGCAGCGGGGGGAACACCGGGGAGCTGTTTTTT
TRBV28	.	TRBD1	14	TRBJ1-1	CASSDPGQVTEAFF	TGTGCCAGCAGTGATCCGGGACAGGTCACTGAAGCTTTCTTT
TRBV19	.	TRBD1	16	TRBJ2-7	CASTEGLGTGTYEQYF	TGTGCCAGTACCGAAGGGCTCGGGACAGGGACCTACGAGCAGTACTTC
TRBV4-2	.	.	12	TRBJ2-3	CASSQVADTQYF	TGTGCCAGCAGCCAAGTTGCAGATACGCAGTATTTT
TRBV18	.	TRBD2	17	TRBJ2-1	CASSQPGLAFGGNEQFF	TGTGCCAGCTCACAACCGGGACTAGCCTTCGGGGGCAATGAGCAGTTCTTC
TRBV30	once	.	10	TRBJ2-1	CAWRGARQFF	TGTGCCTGGAGAGGGGCCAGGCAGTTCTTC
TRBV4-1	.	.	14	TRBJ2-7	CASSQALPPGEQYF	TGCGCCAGCAGCCAAGCCCTACCACCGGGCGAGCAGTACTTC
TRBV10-2	.	.	13	TRBJ1-2	CASSELPSYGYTF	TGCGCCAGCAGTGAACTCCCATCCTATGGCTACACCTTC
TRBV9	.	.	13	TRBJ1-3	CASSGSGGNTIYF	TGTGCCAGCAGCGGCTCAGGGGGAAACACCATATATTTT
TRBV2	.	.	8	TRBJ2-7	CASGEQYF	TGTGCCTCTGGCGAGCAGTACTTC